Following are 30 T cell receptor beta chains from one sample sequenced in a study of cytomegalovirus exposure and HLA in healthy donors. A multiplex PCR was run with 60 Vbeta primers and 13 Jbeta primers. Libraries were prepared by immunoSEQ multiplex PCR; TCRdb keeps only in-frame clonotypes and omits some of them. The sample shows around 180,000 clones, roughly 80% of them seen only once. The sequencing sample was made of PBMCs. The receptors originated from a male donor in good health and CMV-seronegative.

This clone has a handful of counts. The chain carries TRBV6-1 and TRBJ2-3; perhaps TRBD1 as D (7 bases). V was pared by 10 bases and J by 1 base, with 15 bases between. Per the germline V gene, CDR1 is MNHNS and CDR2 is SASEGT. The CDR3 has 14 residues. CDR3 nucleotide sequence: TGTGCCACCCTGGAGGGGGCCCGCACAGATACGCAGTATTTT. Its protein is CATLEGARTDTQYF.

The chain combines TRBV14 with TRBJ2-6, with a possible D match to TRBD2 (7 bases). In germline, CDR1 is SGHDN, CDR2 FVKESK. Trimming shortened V by 0 bases and J by 4 bases, and 13 bases separated the two germline ends. The CDR3 sequence is 17 residues long. This chain's CDR3 is CASSQDGGAWGANVLTF. Written as DNA, the CDR3 is TGTGCCAGCAGCCAAGATGGGGGGGCATGGGGGGCCAACGTCCTGACTTTC.

This chain joins TRBV19 and TRBJ1-1, with unresolved D. The CDR3 is 16 amino acids. With 1 base removed from V and 7 bases from J, the gap between germline ends came to 19 bases. Germline V gives CDR1 LNHDA, CDR2 SQIVND (reference sequence). DNA of the CDR3: TGTGCCAGTAGTATAGCGTCGGGAGGGTTGGGCAGTGAAGCTTTCTTT. Residues: CASSIASGGLGSEAFF. The variable domain in full, with the rest retrieved from reference TRBV19 and TRBJ1-1, is DGGITQSPKYLFRKEGQNVTLSCEQNLNHDAMYWYRQDPGQGLRLIYYSQIVNDFQKGDIAEGYSVSREKKESFPLTVTSAQKNPTAFYLCASSIASGGLGSEAFFGQGTRLTVV.

The sample holds a few counts of this clone. The CDR3 sequence: CASRPTGTGYNEQFF. CDR3 coding DNA: TGTGCCAGCAGACCTACCGGGACAGGCTACAATGAGCAGTTCTTC. The genes are TRBV28 and TRBJ2-1; 8 bases are a match to TRBD1. CDR1 is MDHEN, CDR2 SYDVKM, per germline. The length of the CDR3 is 15 residues. With 6 bases clipped from V and 3 bases from J, the junction kept 7 bases outside the gene matches.

This clone has a handful of counts. The chain couples TRBV5-1 to TRBJ2-3; 9 bases are shared with TRBD2. Trimming at V came to 0 bases and at J to 0 bases, leaving 5 bases not matched to a gene. This CDR3 spans 17 amino acids. Germline CDR1 is SGHRS and CDR2 is YFSETQ. CDR3 sequence reads: CASSLASGNPSTDTQYF. Here the CDR3 DNA reads TGCGCCAGCAGCTTGGCTAGCGGGAATCCTAGCACAGATACGCAGTATTTT.

The chain has TRBV5-8 and TRBJ2-3; 7 bases line up with TRBD1. The CDR3 is 14 residues long. Germline CDR1 and CDR2: SGHTS and YDEGEE. Losses at the gene ends were 4 bases for V and 5 bases for J; bases not matched to a gene: 7. The chain's CDR3 is CASSPKGAGDTQYF. The DNA for the CDR3 is TGTGCCAGCAGCCCTAAGGGGGCAGGAGATACGCAGTATTTT.

As to this clone: A junction end diverges from the germline sequence, so it may reflect a read error. The rearrangement links TRBV7-9 to TRBJ1-1, with D maybe TRBD1 (6 bases). Germline loops: CDR1 SEHNR, CDR2 FQNEAQ (reference sequence). The CDR3 has 14 amino acids. This chain's CDR3 is CSSSIDRYGTEAFF. DNA for the CDR3: TGTTCCAGCAGCATCGACAGGTACGGCACTGAAGCTTTCTTT.

J is TRBJ2-2 and V is TRBV19; D may be TRBD1 (6 bases). Germline loops: CDR1 LNHDA, CDR2 SQIVND (reference sequence). CDR3 length: 13 amino acids. Trimming took off 6 bases at V and 7 bases at J, with 12 bases between the two ends. CDR3 region: CASRQGLVGELFF. Here the CDR3 DNA reads TGTGCCAGTAGACAGGGTTTAGTCGGGGAGCTGTTTTTT.

The chain is built from TRBV11-2 and TRBJ2-3; 7 bases fit TRBD1. Germline CDR1 and CDR2: SGHAT and FQNNGV. This CDR3 has 15 residues. The V segment lost 4 bases and the J segment 2 bases; nucleotides outside the gene matches: 6. The CDR3 DNA sequence: TGTGCCAGCAGCTCCACGGGACAGAACACAGATACGCAGTATTTT. Amino acids: CASSSTGQNTDTQYF.

V is TRBV28 and J is TRBJ2-7; D perhaps matches TRBD1 (6 bases). The CDR3 consists of 16 residues. V lost 2 bases and J 2 bases, leaving 16 bases between the germline ends. The germline gives CDR1 MDHEN, CDR2 SYDVKM. The CDR3 nucleotides read TGTGCCAGCAGTTTACCCTCCGACAGGAAAACCTACGAGCAGTACTTC. This gives the protein CASSLPSDRKTYEQYF. Full variable domain (remainder filled in from reference TRBV28 and TRBJ2-7): DVKVTQSSRYLVKRTGEKVFLECVQDMDHENMFWYRQDPGLGLRLIYFSYDVKMKEKGDIPEGYSVSREKKERFSLILESASTNQTSMYLCASSLPSDRKTYEQYFGPGTRLTVT.

There are a few counts of this clone. The V gene is TRBV13, the J gene TRBJ2-7; weak D call: TRBD1 (6 bases). Germline V gene lookup returns CDR1 PRHDT and CDR2 FYEKMQ (reference sequence). The CDR3 loop spans 14 amino acids. The ends were cut back, 0 bases at V and 4 bases at J, with 10 bases in the middle. The CDR3 coding sequence is TGTGCCAGCAGCTTAGGAGCCAGGGGTTACGAGCAGTACTTC. As protein: CASSLGARGYEQYF.

The V and J genes are TRBV9 and TRBJ2-1; 14 bases are a match to TRBD2. The junction had 6 bases not matched to a gene; V was cut back by 6 bases and J by 7 bases. Germline values: CDR1 SGDLS, CDR2 YYNGEE. The CDR3 covers 15 residues. CDR3 region: CASTPGTSGRNEQFF. CDR3 sequence (DNA): TGTGCCAGCACCCCCGGGACTAGCGGGAGAAATGAGCAGTTCTTC.

The rearrangement uses TRBV4-2 and TRBJ1-5, with a possible D match to TRBD1 (5 bases). CDR3 length: 14 residues. The germline V gene has CDR1 LGHNA and CDR2 YNFKEQ. The V end lost 4 bases, the J end lost 4 bases, and 11 bases lay between the germline ends. The CDR3 nucleotides are TGTGCCAGCAGCCTCAATCAGGGAAATCAGCCCCAGCATTTT. Protein product: CASSLNQGNQPQHF.

This chain links TRBV27 with TRBJ1-2; 7 nucleotides line up with TRBD1. Trimming removed 5 bases from V and 6 bases from J; junction bases left unmatched: 3. This CDR3 region has 12 residues. Germline lookup yields CDR1 MNHEY and CDR2 SMNVEV (reference sequence). CDR3 DNA sequence: TGTGCCAGCAGTCCGACAGGGAATGGCTACACCTTC. It specifies CASSPTGNGYTF.

The J gene is TRBJ1-6, the V gene TRBV6-4; TRBD1 matches 7 bases. Losses at the gene ends were 6 bases for V and 9 bases for J; bases not matched to a gene: 8. The CDR3 is 14 amino acids. From germline, CDR1 is MRHNA and CDR2 SNTAGT. CDR3: CASSQTGRSSPLHF. The CDR3 nucleotides read TGTGCCAGCAGCCAGACAGGGAGGAGTTCACCCCTCCACTTT.

Judged by abundance, this clone is medium-sized (0.01 to 0.1%). This chain joins TRBV4-3 and TRBJ2-1; D may be TRBD2 (6 bases). Germline loops: CDR1 LGHNA, CDR2 YSLEER. Deletions cut 5 bases from V and 3 bases from J, with 20 bases between. The CDR3 contains 17 residues. As DNA, the CDR3 is TGCGCCAGCAGCTGGGGTAGTAGGGAGGTCCACTACAATGAGCAGTTCTTC. Protein: CASSWGSREVHYNEQFF.

The chain carries TRBV6-1 and TRBJ2-5; 8 bases line up with TRBD1. CDR1 and CDR2 from the germline V gene are MNHNS and SASEGT. With 3 bases clipped from V and 14 bases from J, the junction kept 11 bases outside the gene matches. The CDR3 consists of 13 residues. CDR3 loop: CASSDLQGGRFYF. The CDR3 DNA reads TGTGCCAGCAGTGATTTACAGGGGGGAAGGTTTTACTTC.

This clone came up a few times. V gene TRBV6-5 combines with J gene TRBJ1-5; a possible D gene is TRBD1 (5 bases). The germline V gene has CDR1 MNHEY and CDR2 SVGAGI. The CDR3 consists of 14 residues. The V end was cut by 7 bases, the J end by 2 bases, with 12 bases between. CDR3 sequence (DNA): TGTGCCAGCACCGAAGGAGGGGGCAATCAGCCCCAGCATTTT. This gives the protein CASTEGGGNQPQHF.

The V gene is TRBV28, the J gene TRBJ2-7; 14 nucleotides agree with TRBD2. There are 16 residues in the CDR3. The germline gives CDR1 MDHEN, CDR2 SYDVKM. The J segment lost 6 bases and the V segment lost 6 bases, leaving 10 bases of the junction unmatched. CDR3 in DNA: TGTGCCAGCAGCTTTACCCCGGGACTAGCGGGAGCCGAGCAGTACTTC. Translating it yields CASSFTPGLAGAEQYF.

This chain joins TRBV6-1 and TRBJ2-1; D gene ambiguous. V was clipped by 4 bases and J by 12 bases, with 7 bases between them. From germline, CDR1 is MNHNS and CDR2 SASEGT. The CDR3 totals 10 residues. DNA for the CDR3: TGTGCCAGCAGTGGCACGCGGCAGTTCTTC. Protein: CASSGTRQFF.

The rearrangement uses TRBV2 and TRBJ2-2; 10 bases map to TRBD1. Germline lookup yields CDR1 SNHLY and CDR2 FYNNEI. This CDR3 has 16 amino acids. Trimming at V came to 5 bases and at J to 5 bases, leaving 8 bases not matched to a gene. As DNA, the CDR3 is TGTGCCAGCAGTCTTTGGACAGGGGGAGGAACCGGGGAGCTGTTTTTT. Translating gives CASSLWTGGGTGELFF.

The chain couples TRBV27 to TRBJ2-3, with D tentatively TRBD2 (6 bases). This CDR3 contains 17 residues. Germline values: CDR1 MNHEY, CDR2 SMNVEV (reference sequence). Trimming left V 4 bases short and J 1 base short, with 18 bases between. The CDR3 region is CASSSGLASLRTDTQYF. The CDR3 nucleotides read TGTGCCAGCAGTTCGGGTCTAGCGTCTCTGCGCACAGATACGCAGTATTTT.

V and J are TRBV19 and TRBJ2-3, with 9 nucleotides matching TRBD2. V trimming: 6 bases; J trimming: 2 bases; junction bases outside the gene matches: 3. CDR1 is LNHDA and CDR2 is SQIVND in the germline V gene (reference sequence). This CDR3 has 14 residues. This CDR3 reads CASSLAGNTDTQYF. CDR3 DNA: TGTGCCAGTAGCCTAGCGGGAAACACAGATACGCAGTATTTT. The whole variable domain, remainder taken from reference TRBV19 and TRBJ2-3, is DGGITQSPKYLFRKEGQNVTLSCEQNLNHDAMYWYRQDPGQGLRLIYYSQIVNDFQKGDIAEGYSVSREKKESFPLTVTSAQKNPTAFYLCASSLAGNTDTQYFGPGTRLTVL.

This sequence joins TRBV4-2 and TRBJ1-6; D uncertain. The CDR3 totals 14 residues. V was pared by 1 base and J by 6 bases, with 7 bases between. Germline V gene lookup returns CDR1 LGHNA and CDR2 YNFKEQ. The CDR3 spells CASSQGWSNSPLHF. In DNA form, the CDR3 reads TGTGCCAGCAGCCAAGGGTGGAGTAATTCACCCCTCCACTTT.

The chain links TRBV10-3 to TRBJ1-5; D perhaps matches TRBD1 (6 bases). Germline V gene lookup returns CDR1 ENHRY and CDR2 SYGVKD. With 3 bases removed from V and 6 bases from J, the gap between germline ends came to 15 bases. The CDR3 has 15 residues. CDR3 protein: CAISEGGAQGQPQHF. The CDR3 region has the DNA TGTGCCATCAGTGAAGGGGGGGCGCAGGGTCAGCCCCAGCATTTT.

This chain connects TRBV2 to TRBJ2-7; 8 bases are shared with TRBD2. Germline V lookup: CDR1 SNHLY, CDR2 FYNNEI. The CDR3 sequence is 16 residues long. With V trimmed by 6 bases and J by 6 bases, 16 bases remained unmatched. In nucleotides, the CDR3 is TGTGCCAGCAGGCCAACTAGCGGAGGAGCTCCTGGCGAGCAGTACTTC. Translated: CASRPTSGGAPGEQYF.

The rearrangement joins TRBV7-9 to TRBJ2-5; 14 bases line up with TRBD2. The CDR3 is made up of 16 amino acids. Trimming cost V 5 bases and J 1 base; bases outside gene matches: 3. Germline V gene lookup returns CDR1 SEHNR and CDR2 FQNEAQ (reference sequence). CDR3 region: CASSPGLAGGQETQYF. CDR3 nucleotide sequence: TGTGCCAGCAGCCCCGGACTAGCGGGGGGCCAAGAGACCCAGTACTTC.

This chain uses TRBV27 with TRBJ1-4; 9 bases align to TRBD1. CDR3 size: 17 residues. V trimming: 4 bases; J trimming: 0 bases; junction bases outside the gene matches: 6. Germline CDR1 MNHEY, CDR2 SMNVEV (reference sequence). The CDR3 DNA is TGTGCCAGCAGTTCCTTAACAGGGGGCACAACTAATGAAAAACTGTTTTTT. Protein: CASSSLTGGTTNEKLFF.

This chain connects TRBV5-8 to TRBJ2-5, with 10 bases identical to TRBD2. The DNA end lines up better with TRBJ2-7; the J call may be wrong. The CDR3 spans 15 residues. Germline values: CDR1 SGHTS, CDR2 YDEGEE. The CDR3 DNA sequence: TGTGCCAGCAGCCCCCGGACTAGCGGCTCCTACGAGCAGTACTTC. Its translation: CASSPRTSGSYEQYF.

The chain recombines TRBV7-3 with TRBJ2-2, with TRBD2 matching over 12 bases. The CDR3 is 20 amino acids. Germline values: CDR1 SGHTA, CDR2 FQGTGA. With V trimmed by 2 bases and J by 4 bases, 14 bases remained unmatched. The CDR3 DNA follows: TGTGCCAGCAGCTTACAAGCCTTGGGGCTAGCGGGAGGGCTCACCGGGGAGCTGTTTTTT. This translates into CASSLQALGLAGGLTGELFF.